The next 27 T cell receptor beta chains were all read from a single sample in a study of identical twins. TCRdb reprocessed the 5' RACE reads via MiXCR and lists one record per CDR3 protein. Of 1.5 million to 2 million distinct CDR3 sequences listed, around 29% were seen once; the top ten hold under 0.35%. Sequenced: cord blood. These TCRs come from a newborn girl in good health.

This clonotype has more than one count but fewer than ten. The V and J genes are TRBV27 and TRBJ1-6, with D tentatively TRBD1 (5 bases). The CDR3 is 15 residues long. The germline gives CDR1 MNHEY, CDR2 SMNVEV (reference sequence). V was cut by 2 bases and J by 7 bases, with 12 bases left in between. The CDR3 reads CASSLLTGVNSPLHF. CDR3 sequence (DNA): TGTGCCAGCAGTTTACTAACGGGGGTCAATTCACCCCTCCACTTT.

This clonotype was observed a handful of times. The chain links TRBV14 to TRBJ1-2, with D possibly TRBD1 on 6 matching bases. The V gene lost 3 bases and the J gene lost 4 bases, with 15 bases spanning the gap. Per germline, CDR1 SGHDN and CDR2 FVKESK. The CDR3 consists of 15 residues. This chain's CDR3 is CASSQAMTGSYGYTF. The CDR3 DNA sequence: TGTGCCAGCAGCCAGGCTATGACAGGCTCCTATGGCTACACCTTC.

About this clonotype itself: At one end, the junction sequence differs from germline, possibly due to a read error. V and J are TRBV15 and TRBJ2-5; no reliable D call. CDR3 size: 14 residues. The germline V gene has CDR1 LNHNV and CDR2 YYDKDF (reference sequence). As DNA, the CDR3 is TGCGCCACCAGCAGAGATCCGTACCAAGAGACCCAGTACTTC. Its protein is CATSRDPYQETQYF.

This clonotype was found a few times. With a much larger clone just one base away, this may be a read error. CDR3 region: CASSLVARADTQYF. The CDR3 DNA reads as TGCGCCAGCAGCTTGGTAGCGAGGGCAGATACGCAGTATTTT. The chain recombines TRBV5-1 with TRBJ2-3, with D maybe TRBD2 (5 bases). Trimming cost V 0 bases and J 4 bases, with 9 bases left between them. CDR3 size: 14 residues. Germline lookup yields CDR1 SGHRS and CDR2 YFSETQ.

The J gene is TRBJ2-1, the V gene TRBV20-1, with 10 nucleotides matching TRBD2. With 3 bases clipped from V and 5 bases from J, the junction kept 10 bases outside the gene matches. Germline values: CDR1 DFQATT, CDR2 SNEGSKA (reference sequence). CDR3 length: 16 residues. CDR3 DNA sequence: TGCAGTGCTAGGGTATTTACTAGCGGGGTCAACAATGAGCAGTTCTTC. Translating gives CSARVFTSGVNNEQFF.

The gene calls are TRBV9 and TRBJ2-7, with TRBD2 matching 7 bases. Matching the DNA end better, TRBJ2-4 makes the J call doubtful. The CDR3 consists of 14 residues. Germline V CDR1 and CDR2: SGDLS, YYNGEE. DNA of the CDR3: TGTGCCAGCAGCACGGGGGGATCACAAAACATTCAGTACTTC. This encodes CASSTGGSQNIQYF.

There are a few counts of this clonotype. This chain connects TRBV5-4 to TRBJ2-1, with TRBD2 matching 10 bases. The CDR3 extends over 16 amino acids. The germline V gene has CDR1 SGHNT and CDR2 YYREEE (reference sequence). V shed 5 bases, J shed 6 bases, and the junction held 11 bases outside the gene matches. CDR3 nucleotide sequence: TGTGCCAGCAGACCGATAGCGGGAGGTAGGGCCAATGAGCAGTTCTTC. Translation: CASRPIAGGRANEQFF.

This chain links TRBV2 with TRBJ2-5; D may be TRBD1 or TRBD2 (5 bases each). This CDR3 region has 12 residues. Germline CDR1 and CDR2: SNHLY and FYNNEI. The V and J ends lost 3 bases and 12 bases respectively, with 14 bases between them. The CDR3 coding sequence is TGTGCCAGCAGTGACGCTGGGACCACCGAGTACTTC. This encodes CASSDAGTTEYF.

This clonotype has just one count. Compared with germline, one end of the junction differs, possibly owing to a read error. The chain is built from TRBV12-3 or TRBV12-4 and TRBJ1-1; no firm D call. The CDR3 contains 15 residues. The CDR3 is CASRTRREHGNETFF. The CDR3 coding sequence is TGTGCCAGCAGGACAAGAAGGGAGCATGGAAATGAAACTTTCTTT.

This clonotype has a handful of counts. The genes are TRBV2 and TRBJ1-5, with D uncertain. The CDR3 covers 13 residues. Germline V CDR1 and CDR2: SNHLY, FYNNEI. The V end was cut by 7 bases, the J end by 0 bases, with 7 bases between. The CDR3 DNA follows: TGTGCCAGCAATCTTTATAGCAATCAGCCCCAGCATTTT. As protein: CASNLYSNQPQHF.

This clonotype appeared a few times. This rearrangement joins TRBV27 to TRBJ2-7; either TRBD1 or TRBD2 may supply D (6 bases each). Between the trimmed V and J ends, which lost 2 bases and 3 bases, there was a span of 11 bases. Germline values: CDR1 MNHEY, CDR2 SMNVEV (reference sequence). The CDR3 has 14 residues. CDR3 bases: TGTGCCAGCAGTTTAAAGGGGGGAGGCTACGAGCAGTACTTC. It codes for CASSLKGGGYEQYF.

J is TRBJ2-4 and V is TRBV25-1; D uncertain. The last part of the DNA fits TRBJ2-7 better; the J call may be wrong. The CDR3 is made up of 13 amino acids. Germline V gene lookup returns CDR1 MGHDK and CDR2 SYGVNS. The CDR3 DNA reads TGTGCCAGCAGTCCCAGGTCAGCCTACGAGCAGTACTTC. Protein sequence: CASSPRSAYEQYF.

J is TRBJ2-7 and V is TRBV12-3 or TRBV12-4; 7 bases are shared with TRBD2. V trimming: 7 bases; J trimming: 2 bases; junction bases outside the gene matches: 2. There are 12 residues in the CDR3. In DNA, the CDR3 is TGTGCCAGCAAGCGGGGAACCTACGAGCAGTACTTC. Protein product: CASKRGTYEQYF.

The DNA of the CDR3 is TGCAGTGCTAGTCGGGGGGGAGAAGGGCAGCCCCAGCATTTT. Its translation is CSASRGGEGQPQHF. The rearrangement joins TRBV20-1 to TRBJ1-5, with D possibly being TRBD1 (5 bases). The CDR3 extends over 14 amino acids. V lost 3 bases and J lost 7, with 16 bases in between. CDR1 is DFQATT, CDR2 SNEGSKA, per germline (reference sequence).

The chain employs TRBV12-3 or TRBV12-4 and TRBJ2-4; 13 nucleotides agree with TRBD2. The CDR3 sequence is 19 residues long. V lost 6 bases and J lost 8; bases outside the gene matches: 19. As DNA, the CDR3 is TGTGCCAGCAGATTTCTTAGAACGGGACTAGCGGGAATTGGGGACATTCAGTACTTC. Its protein is CASRFLRTGLAGIGDIQYF.

The chain links TRBV24-1 to TRBJ1-2; no definite D call. The germline V gene encodes CDR1 KGHDR and CDR2 SFDVKD. Deletions cut 3 bases from V and 1 base from J, with 8 bases between. CDR3 length equals 14 residues. CDR3 sequence: CATSDAGFNYGYTF. For the CDR3, the DNA is TGTGCCACCAGTGATGCCGGTTTTAACTATGGCTACACCTTC.

DNA of the CDR3: TGTGCCAGCAGTTTAGCGGTAGTACGCGGGGGTACCTACGAGCAGTACTTC. Translated: CASSLAVVRGGTYEQYF. The chain links TRBV12-3 or TRBV12-4 to TRBJ2-5; 7 nucleotides agree with TRBD2. The J call is doubtful: the DNA matches TRBJ2-7 better. This CDR3 has 17 residues.

Only a few counts were recorded for this clonotype. This chain links TRBV9 with TRBJ2-1; D call uncertain. The CDR3 totals 16 residues. Germline V lookup: CDR1 SGDLS, CDR2 YYNGEE. With 3 bases removed from V and 8 bases from J, the gap between germline ends came to 21 bases. DNA for the CDR3: TGTGCCAGCAGCGCGAGTCTGACGGCGCATGGCGATGAGCAGTTCTTC. Its protein is CASSASLTAHGDEQFF. Looking up the rest from reference TRBV9 and TRBJ2-1 gives the full variable domain: DSGVTQTPKHLITATGQRVTLRCSPRSGDLSVYWYQQSLDQGLQFLIQYYNGEERAKGNILERFSAQQFPDLHSELNLSSLELGDSALYFCASSASLTAHGDEQFFGPGTRLTVL.

About this clonotype: A clone one base away is much larger, so this may be a read error. This rearrangement joins TRBV4-2 to TRBJ2-4, with D tentatively TRBD1 (6 bases). Near its end, the DNA agrees better with TRBJ2-7, so the J call may be wrong. The CDR3 runs 13 residues. Germline V gives CDR1 LGHNA, CDR2 YNFKEQ. The CDR3 sequence is CASCQGTKNEQYF. DNA of the CDR3: TGTGCCAGCTGCCAAGGGACAAAAAACGAGCAGTACTTC.

This clonotype appeared once. This chain's CDR3 is CSARDLAAEAFF. Written as DNA, the CDR3 is TGCAGTGCTAGAGACCTTGCCGCTGAAGCTTTCTTT. This chain connects TRBV20-1 to TRBJ1-1; D unresolved. The CDR3 runs 12 residues. V was shortened by 0 bases and J by 6 bases, with 8 bases between the two germline ends. Germline V gives CDR1 DFQATT, CDR2 SNEGSKA (reference sequence).

The chain employs TRBV27 and TRBJ2-3; D remains unclear. Trimming pared 0 bases from V and 4 bases from J, leaving 14 bases between. The CDR3 length is 16 residues. Germline V gene lookup returns CDR1 MNHEY and CDR2 SMNVEV (reference sequence). DNA of the CDR3: TGTGCCAGCAGTTTATCCGGTGCATGGGATTCAGATACGCAGTATTTT. Amino acid sequence: CASSLSGAWDSDTQYF.

The chain links TRBV9 to TRBJ2-5; TRBD2 aligns across 10 bases. The ends lost 6 bases at V and 11 bases at J; junction bases unmatched: 22. The CDR3 has 17 amino acids. Germline V gives CDR1 SGDLS, CDR2 YYNGEE. Here the CDR3 DNA reads TGTGCCAGCATCCCTACAGCGGGGGGGACCCTGTTCGATGAGCAGTACTTC. Translated, it gives CASIPTAGGTLFDEQYF. Looking up the rest from reference TRBV9 and TRBJ2-5 gives the full variable domain: DSGVTQTPKHLITATGQRVTLRCSPRSGDLSVYWYQQSLDQGLQFLIQYYNGEERAKGNILERFSAQQFPDLHSELNLSSLELGDSALYFCASIPTAGGTLFDEQYFGPGTRLLVL.

The chain employs TRBV28 and TRBJ2-7; perhaps TRBD1 as D (6 bases). In germline, CDR1 is MDHEN, CDR2 SYDVKM. The ends were cut back, 6 bases at V and 3 bases at J, with 12 bases in the middle. This CDR3 region has 13 residues. The CDR3 nucleotides are TGTGCCAGCAGGTCGGACAGAGTCTACGAGCAGTACTTC. It is translated as CASRSDRVYEQYF.

This clonotype was seen only a few times. This chain connects TRBV5-4 to TRBJ2-7, with a tentative D call TRBD2 (6 bases). The J call is doubtful: the DNA matches TRBJ2-4 better. The germline CDR1 and CDR2 sequences are SGHNT and YYREEE (reference sequence). There are 13 residues in the CDR3. The CDR3 sequence: CASRREDQNIQYF. The CDR3 DNA reads as TGTGCCAGCAGGAGGGAGGACCAAAACATTCAGTACTTC.

This clonotype was seen more than once but under ten times. The V call is TRBV27, the J call TRBJ2-2; TRBD2 matches 7 bases. The germline V gene has CDR1 MNHEY and CDR2 SMNVEV (reference sequence). The V and J ends lost 3 bases and 2 bases, in that order; junction bases with no gene match: 6. The length of the CDR3 is 16 residues. As DNA, the CDR3 is TGTGCCAGCAGTTTCACGTCGGGGGGAAACACCGGGGAGCTGTTTTTT. Protein sequence: CASSFTSGGNTGELFF.

This clonotype was counted many times. The chain has TRBV29-1 and TRBJ1-2, with D tentatively TRBD1 (6 bases). This CDR3 is built from 13 residues. Trimming stripped 4 bases from V and 2 bases from J, with 11 bases between. The V gene's germline CDR1 is SQVTM and CDR2 ANQGSEA. CDR3 sequence: CSVVGGPNYGYTF. The CDR3 bases are TGCAGCGTTGTGGGGGGGCCCAACTATGGCTACACCTTC.

The genes are TRBV12-3 or TRBV12-4 and TRBJ2-3; 7 nucleotides match TRBD2. V shed 7 bases and J 1 base; nucleotides not matched to a gene: 8. This CDR3 contains 15 residues. CDR3 in amino acids: CASKPLTSGTDTQYF. The CDR3 bases are TGTGCCAGCAAGCCCCTTACTAGCGGCACAGATACGCAGTATTTT.